A selection of T cell receptor beta chains follows, all from one sample in a study of regulatory T cells in long-lasting Graves disease. TCRdb re-called the multiplex PCR reads with MiXCR, one entry per CDR3 protein. The sample consists of fewer than 550,000 distinct CDR3 sequences, around 15% of them appearing once. These data also formed part of another study, on T cells in Graves' hyperthyroidism and ophthalmopathy.

The specimen comprised peripheral blood mononuclear cells (PBMCs), sampled at new diagnosis, from a patient treated with antithyroid drugs. All receptors come from a woman between 18 and 30 years old with Graves disease. Each CDR3 is given with its conserved first and last residue. Each record gives: J gene, V gene, CDR3 protein.

j_call: TRBJ2-3
v_call: TRBV7-8
cdr3_aa: CASSPTGQRPRWATQYF

j_call: TRBJ2-7
v_call: TRBV7-3
cdr3_aa: CASSLASGSPYEQYF

j_call: TRBJ2-3
v_call: TRBV7-2
cdr3_aa: CASSLSPSVPDTQYF

j_call: TRBJ2-3
v_call: TRBV5-1
cdr3_aa: CASSTRGGGADTQYF

j_call: TRBJ2-1
v_call: TRBV19
cdr3_aa: CASSWVAANEQFF

j_call: TRBJ2-5
v_call: TRBV6-1
cdr3_aa: CASTMTGYQETQYF

j_call: TRBJ2-7
v_call: TRBV25-1
cdr3_aa: CASSEWGLAGDRYEQYF

j_call: TRBJ1-1
v_call: TRBV29-1
cdr3_aa: CSVEGTGIYEAFF

j_call: TRBJ2-1
v_call: TRBV5-1
cdr3_aa: CASSLLTGANEQFF

j_call: TRBJ2-7
v_call: TRBV20-1
cdr3_aa: CSAQTFGGTYEQYF

j_call: TRBJ2-2
v_call: TRBV6-1
cdr3_aa: CASTVRTGLAAANTGELFF

j_call: TRBJ2-7
v_call: TRBV29-1
cdr3_aa: CSVEEDRGEQYF

j_call: TRBJ2-1
v_call: TRBV30
cdr3_aa: CACHRDFSYNEQFF

j_call: TRBJ1-2
v_call: TRBV20-1
cdr3_aa: CSASFLGTNYGYTF

j_call: TRBJ2-4
v_call: TRBV4-2
cdr3_aa: CASSQDARGSITYKNIQYF

j_call: TRBJ2-2
v_call: TRBV4-1
cdr3_aa: CASSQLGGRGVTGELFF

j_call: TRBJ2-5
v_call: TRBV28
cdr3_aa: CASSPAGGAGKTQYF

j_call: TRBJ1-6
v_call: TRBV15
cdr3_aa: CATSRDRSPLHF

j_call: TRBJ2-3
v_call: TRBV18
cdr3_aa: CASSPSLGLAGAGDTQYF

j_call: TRBJ1-5
v_call: TRBV30
cdr3_aa: CAWRARLNQPQHF

j_call: TRBJ2-3
v_call: TRBV28
cdr3_aa: CASSLRSDRAPTDTQYF

j_call: TRBJ2-7
v_call: TRBV28
cdr3_aa: CASSFVTADEQYF

j_call: TRBJ2-7
v_call: TRBV28
cdr3_aa: CASRPAHGTPNEQYF

j_call: TRBJ2-3
v_call: TRBV30
cdr3_aa: CAWSMADTQYF

j_call: TRBJ1-4
v_call: TRBV27
cdr3_aa: CASSLRDRESKLFF

j_call: TRBJ1-1
v_call: TRBV28
cdr3_aa: CASSLRVLQGAEAFF

j_call: TRBJ2-1
v_call: TRBV28
cdr3_aa: CASSWTGAYEQFF

j_call: TRBJ2-3
v_call: TRBV9
cdr3_aa: CASSVAGPDTQYF

j_call: TRBJ2-4
v_call: TRBV7-9
cdr3_aa: CASSWLSKNIQYF

j_call: TRBJ2-1
v_call: TRBV27
cdr3_aa: CASSLSGGGVNEQFF

j_call: TRBJ1-5
v_call: TRBV7-2
cdr3_aa: CASSPRPVAQPQHF

j_call: TRBJ2-5
v_call: TRBV19
cdr3_aa: CASRLAEGGETQYF

j_call: TRBJ1-2
v_call: TRBV3-1
cdr3_aa: CASRSRYGHTF

j_call: TRBJ2-1
v_call: TRBV10-3
cdr3_aa: CAISEISGPLSSYNEQFF

j_call: TRBJ2-1
v_call: TRBV5-1
cdr3_aa: CASSLGIAGSHNEQFF

j_call: TRBJ2-3
v_call: TRBV20-1
cdr3_aa: CSASPPTDTQYF

j_call: TRBJ1-1
v_call: TRBV30
cdr3_aa: CAWQRGLTEAFF

j_call: TRBJ1-2
v_call: TRBV7-2
cdr3_aa: CASSLIDPEGYTF

j_call: TRBJ2-7
v_call: TRBV18
cdr3_aa: CASSSKGGMYEQYF

j_call: TRBJ1-5
v_call: TRBV6-2/TRBV6-3
cdr3_aa: CASSHNSNQPQHF

j_call: TRBJ1-5
v_call: TRBV6-2/TRBV6-3
cdr3_aa: CASSSGLGQPQHF

j_call: TRBJ2-2
v_call: TRBV12-5
cdr3_aa: CASGSVTSGRNTGKLFF

j_call: TRBJ2-3
v_call: TRBV6-1
cdr3_aa: CASSIIGLAGNADTQYF

j_call: TRBJ1-5
v_call: TRBV19
cdr3_aa: CASSIGASAQPQHF

j_call: TRBJ2-3
v_call: TRBV29-1
cdr3_aa: CSVGITSGMIYTQYF

j_call: TRBJ2-7
v_call: TRBV6-1
cdr3_aa: CASSLPEYEQYF

j_call: TRBJ2-1
v_call: TRBV27
cdr3_aa: CASSPGTSGSLGNEQFF

j_call: TRBJ1-2
v_call: TRBV3-1
cdr3_aa: CASSQGPAGRYTF

j_call: TRBJ2-7
v_call: TRBV19
cdr3_aa: CASSISQGAVYEQYF

j_call: TRBJ2-3
v_call: TRBV18
cdr3_aa: CASSPRSGPTDTQYF

j_call: TRBJ2-2
v_call: TRBV7-2
cdr3_aa: CASSSQGAVGELFF

j_call: TRBJ2-7
v_call: TRBV7-9
cdr3_aa: CASSLVIGRTYEQYF

j_call: TRBJ2-3
v_call: TRBV7-2
cdr3_aa: CASTLAGQGASTDTQYF